This entry features one TCR beta chain sequence. The antigen remains unidentified. Only in-frame clones appear in the TCRdb table, and some are missing; sequencing was by immunoSEQ multiplex PCR. The sample holds over 20,000 clones, around four fifths seen once. Per germline, CDR1 SGHRS and CDR2 YFSETQ. CDR3 size: 13 residues. V shed 5 bases, J shed 4 bases, and the junction held 5 bases outside the gene matches. The sample belongs to a study of PD-1 blockade in classical Hodgkin lymphoma. Study-wide context: Intravenous infusions of nivolumab 3 mg/kg reached patients every 2 weeks.

Relapses following autologous stem cell transplantation were seen in all patients, with brentuximab vedotin exposure varying. Broader study findings: Baseline TCR diversity was reportedly lower in newly diagnosed patients than healthy donors. Newly diagnosed patients had diversity similar to the baseline diversity of complete responders.

The chain couples TRBV5-1 to TRBJ2-7; 8 bases map to TRBD1. This receptor was obtained from a human donor with classical Hodgkin lymphoma. The starting material was peripheral blood mononuclear cells (PBMCs), obtained before the second cycle of nivolumab. The CDR3 reads CASRWGQVYEQYF. The CDR3 bases are TGCGCCAGCAGATGGGGACAGGTTTACGAGCAGTACTTC. The variable domain in full, completed from reference TRBV5-1 and TRBJ2-7, reads KAGVTQTPRYLIKTRGQQVTLSCSPISGHRSVSWYQQTPGQGLQFLFEYFSETQRNKGNFPGRFSGRQFSNSRSEMNVSTLELGDSALYLCASRWGQVYEQYFGPGTRLTVT.